This T cell receptor beta chain was found in a study of blood T cells in healthy people across ages. CDR1 SNHLY and CDR2 FYNNEI come from the germline V gene. The CDR3 spans 11 residues. The V and J ends lost 8 bases and 2 bases respectively, with 6 bases between them. Together with a sample-barcoded 5' primer, a J-beta primer mix was included in a second PCR lasting roughly 6 to 12 cycles. Every single cDNA molecule received a tag from a template-switch adaptor with 12 random nucleotides. TCRdb re-derived calls from the 5' RACE reads in MiXCR, one entry per CDR3 protein. The sample yields fewer than 800,000 distinct CDR3 sequences, roughly 32% seen once.

The chain couples TRBV2 to TRBJ1-1, with D unresolved. The TCR sequence derives from a woman of 80 years or more in good health. Source material: blood. The CDR3 sequence: CASGINTEAFF. CDR3 bases: TGTGCCAGCGGTATAAACACTGAAGCTTTCTTT.